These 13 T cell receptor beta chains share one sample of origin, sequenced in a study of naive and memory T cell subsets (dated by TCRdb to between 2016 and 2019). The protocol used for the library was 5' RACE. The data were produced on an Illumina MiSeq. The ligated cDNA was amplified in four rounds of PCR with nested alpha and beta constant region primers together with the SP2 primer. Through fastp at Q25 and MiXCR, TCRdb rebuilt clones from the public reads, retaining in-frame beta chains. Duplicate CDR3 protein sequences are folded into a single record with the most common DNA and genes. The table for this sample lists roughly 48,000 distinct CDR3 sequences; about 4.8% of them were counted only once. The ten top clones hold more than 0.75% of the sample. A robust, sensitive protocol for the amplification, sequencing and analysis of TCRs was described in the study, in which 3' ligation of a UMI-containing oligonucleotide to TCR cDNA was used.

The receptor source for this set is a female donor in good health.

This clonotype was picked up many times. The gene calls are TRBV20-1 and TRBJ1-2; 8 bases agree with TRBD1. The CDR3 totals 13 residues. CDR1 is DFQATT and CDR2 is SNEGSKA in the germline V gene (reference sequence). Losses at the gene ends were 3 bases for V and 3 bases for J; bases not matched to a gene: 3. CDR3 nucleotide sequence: TGCAGTGCTAGCAGGGGGCTGGACTATGGCTACACCTTC. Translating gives CSASRGLDYGYTF.

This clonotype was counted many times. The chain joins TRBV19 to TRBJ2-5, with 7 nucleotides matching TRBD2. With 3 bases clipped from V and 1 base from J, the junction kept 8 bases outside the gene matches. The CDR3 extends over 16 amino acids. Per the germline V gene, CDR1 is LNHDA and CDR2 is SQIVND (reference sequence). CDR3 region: CASSIRQRGGQETQYF. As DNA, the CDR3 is TGTGCCAGTAGTATTCGGCAACGCGGGGGCCAAGAGACCCAGTACTTC.

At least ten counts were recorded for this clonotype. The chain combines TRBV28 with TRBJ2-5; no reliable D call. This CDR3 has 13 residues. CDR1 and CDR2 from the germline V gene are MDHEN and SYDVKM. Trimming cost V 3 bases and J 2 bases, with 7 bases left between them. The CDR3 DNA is TGTGCCAGCAGTTTCTTGCCTCAAGAGACCCAGTACTTC. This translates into CASSFLPQETQYF.

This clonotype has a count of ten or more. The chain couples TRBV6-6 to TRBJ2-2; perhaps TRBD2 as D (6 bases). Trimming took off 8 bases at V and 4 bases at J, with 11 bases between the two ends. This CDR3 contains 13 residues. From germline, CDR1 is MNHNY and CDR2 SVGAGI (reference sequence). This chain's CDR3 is CASVYGSTGELFF. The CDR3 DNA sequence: TGTGCCAGCGTTTACGGGAGCACCGGGGAGCTGTTTTTT.

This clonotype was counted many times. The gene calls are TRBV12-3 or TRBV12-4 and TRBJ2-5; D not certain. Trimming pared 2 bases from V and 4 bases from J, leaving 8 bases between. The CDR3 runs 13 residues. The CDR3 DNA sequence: TGTGCCAGCAGTTTATTTGGCGGAGAGACCCAGTACTTC. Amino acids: CASSLFGGETQYF.

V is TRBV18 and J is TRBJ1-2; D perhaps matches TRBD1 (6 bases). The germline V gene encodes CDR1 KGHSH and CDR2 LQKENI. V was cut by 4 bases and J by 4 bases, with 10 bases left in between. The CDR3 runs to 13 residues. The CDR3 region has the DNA TGTGCCAGCTCACAGGGGGGCCTCTATGGCTACACCTTC. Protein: CASSQGGLYGYTF. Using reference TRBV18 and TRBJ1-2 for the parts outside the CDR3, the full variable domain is NAGVMQNPRHLVRRRGQEARLRCSPMKGHSHVYWYRQLPEEGLKFMVYLQKENIIDESGMPKERFSAEFPKEGPSILRIQQVVRGDSAAYFCASSQGGLYGYTFGSGTRLTVV.

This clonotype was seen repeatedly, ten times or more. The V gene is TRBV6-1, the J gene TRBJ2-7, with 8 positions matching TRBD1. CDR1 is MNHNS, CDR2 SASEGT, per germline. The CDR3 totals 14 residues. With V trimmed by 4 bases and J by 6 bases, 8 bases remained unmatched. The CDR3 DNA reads TGTGCCAGCAGTGTCGAGACAGGGGTGGTCGAGCAGTACTTC. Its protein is CASSVETGVVEQYF.

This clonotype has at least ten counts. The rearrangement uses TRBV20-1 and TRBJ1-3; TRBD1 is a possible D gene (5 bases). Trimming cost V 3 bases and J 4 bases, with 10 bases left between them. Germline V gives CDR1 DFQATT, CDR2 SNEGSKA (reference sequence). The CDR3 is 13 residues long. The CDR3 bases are TGCAGTGCTAGGGGAGGGGCAGGAAACACCATATATTTT. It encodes CSARGGAGNTIYF.

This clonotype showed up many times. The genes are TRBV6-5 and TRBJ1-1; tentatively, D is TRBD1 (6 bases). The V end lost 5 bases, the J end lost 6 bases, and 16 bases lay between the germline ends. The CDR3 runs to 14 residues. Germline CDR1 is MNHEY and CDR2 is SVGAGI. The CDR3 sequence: CASSTYRVRPEAFF. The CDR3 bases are TGTGCCAGCAGTACCTACAGGGTACGGCCTGAAGCTTTCTTT.

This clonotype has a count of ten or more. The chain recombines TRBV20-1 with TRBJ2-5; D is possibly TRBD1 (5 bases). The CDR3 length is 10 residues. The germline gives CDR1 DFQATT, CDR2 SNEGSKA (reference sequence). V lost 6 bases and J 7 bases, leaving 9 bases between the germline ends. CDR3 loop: CSAAGLTQYF. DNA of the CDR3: TGCAGTGCCGCAGGGTTGACCCAGTACTTC.

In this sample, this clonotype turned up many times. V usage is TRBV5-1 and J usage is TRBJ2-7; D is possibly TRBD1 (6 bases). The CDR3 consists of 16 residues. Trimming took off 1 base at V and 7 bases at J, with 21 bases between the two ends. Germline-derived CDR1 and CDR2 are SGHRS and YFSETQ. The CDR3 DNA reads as TGCGCCAGCAGCTTGCTAACAGGGCTTGCGTCGGGGGAGCAGTACTTC. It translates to CASSLLTGLASGEQYF.

CDR3 loop: CASSLQPSQETQYF. CDR3 DNA sequence: TGTGCCAGCAGCCTACAGCCTTCTCAAGAGACCCAGTACTTC. The V call is TRBV9, the J call TRBJ2-5; D unclear. Germline CDR1 reads SGDLS; CDR2 reads YYNGEE. V dropped 4 bases and J dropped 2 bases, with 12 bases sitting between them. The CDR3 totals 14 residues. Combining the CDR3 with reference TRBV9 and TRBJ2-5 gives the whole variable domain DSGVTQTPKHLITATGQRVTLRCSPRSGDLSVYWYQQSLDQGLQFLIQYYNGEERAKGNILERFSAQQFPDLHSELNLSSLELGDSALYFCASSLQPSQETQYFGPGTRLLVL.

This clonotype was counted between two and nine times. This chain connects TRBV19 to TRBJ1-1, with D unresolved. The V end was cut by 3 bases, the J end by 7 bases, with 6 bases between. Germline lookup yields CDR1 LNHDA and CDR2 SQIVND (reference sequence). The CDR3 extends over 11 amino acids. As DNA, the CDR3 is TGTGCCAGTAGTATGTGGGGTGAAGCTTTCTTT. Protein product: CASSMWGEAFF.